This T cell receptor beta chain was retrieved from a study of cytomegalovirus exposure and HLA in healthy donors. The CDR3 sequence is 14 residues long. Germline V lookup: CDR1 SEHNR, CDR2 FQNEAQ (reference sequence). PCR used 60 Vbeta primers and 13 Jbeta primers. Generated by immunoSEQ multiplex PCR, the TCRdb table keeps only in-frame clones and is missing some. The data hold approximately 140,000 clones, with approximately 78% observed a single time. This clone showed up just once. An end of the junction differs from the germline gene, which may be a read error. This TCR came from a man aged 35 to 55 in good health and CMV-seropositive. This sequence joins TRBV7-9 and TRBJ2-7, with no clear D. Sequenced input: PBMCs. CDR3 sequence: CSSSLAPLIYEQYF. DNA of the CDR3: TGTTCCAGCAGCTTAGCTCCTCTTATCTACGAGCAGTACTTC.